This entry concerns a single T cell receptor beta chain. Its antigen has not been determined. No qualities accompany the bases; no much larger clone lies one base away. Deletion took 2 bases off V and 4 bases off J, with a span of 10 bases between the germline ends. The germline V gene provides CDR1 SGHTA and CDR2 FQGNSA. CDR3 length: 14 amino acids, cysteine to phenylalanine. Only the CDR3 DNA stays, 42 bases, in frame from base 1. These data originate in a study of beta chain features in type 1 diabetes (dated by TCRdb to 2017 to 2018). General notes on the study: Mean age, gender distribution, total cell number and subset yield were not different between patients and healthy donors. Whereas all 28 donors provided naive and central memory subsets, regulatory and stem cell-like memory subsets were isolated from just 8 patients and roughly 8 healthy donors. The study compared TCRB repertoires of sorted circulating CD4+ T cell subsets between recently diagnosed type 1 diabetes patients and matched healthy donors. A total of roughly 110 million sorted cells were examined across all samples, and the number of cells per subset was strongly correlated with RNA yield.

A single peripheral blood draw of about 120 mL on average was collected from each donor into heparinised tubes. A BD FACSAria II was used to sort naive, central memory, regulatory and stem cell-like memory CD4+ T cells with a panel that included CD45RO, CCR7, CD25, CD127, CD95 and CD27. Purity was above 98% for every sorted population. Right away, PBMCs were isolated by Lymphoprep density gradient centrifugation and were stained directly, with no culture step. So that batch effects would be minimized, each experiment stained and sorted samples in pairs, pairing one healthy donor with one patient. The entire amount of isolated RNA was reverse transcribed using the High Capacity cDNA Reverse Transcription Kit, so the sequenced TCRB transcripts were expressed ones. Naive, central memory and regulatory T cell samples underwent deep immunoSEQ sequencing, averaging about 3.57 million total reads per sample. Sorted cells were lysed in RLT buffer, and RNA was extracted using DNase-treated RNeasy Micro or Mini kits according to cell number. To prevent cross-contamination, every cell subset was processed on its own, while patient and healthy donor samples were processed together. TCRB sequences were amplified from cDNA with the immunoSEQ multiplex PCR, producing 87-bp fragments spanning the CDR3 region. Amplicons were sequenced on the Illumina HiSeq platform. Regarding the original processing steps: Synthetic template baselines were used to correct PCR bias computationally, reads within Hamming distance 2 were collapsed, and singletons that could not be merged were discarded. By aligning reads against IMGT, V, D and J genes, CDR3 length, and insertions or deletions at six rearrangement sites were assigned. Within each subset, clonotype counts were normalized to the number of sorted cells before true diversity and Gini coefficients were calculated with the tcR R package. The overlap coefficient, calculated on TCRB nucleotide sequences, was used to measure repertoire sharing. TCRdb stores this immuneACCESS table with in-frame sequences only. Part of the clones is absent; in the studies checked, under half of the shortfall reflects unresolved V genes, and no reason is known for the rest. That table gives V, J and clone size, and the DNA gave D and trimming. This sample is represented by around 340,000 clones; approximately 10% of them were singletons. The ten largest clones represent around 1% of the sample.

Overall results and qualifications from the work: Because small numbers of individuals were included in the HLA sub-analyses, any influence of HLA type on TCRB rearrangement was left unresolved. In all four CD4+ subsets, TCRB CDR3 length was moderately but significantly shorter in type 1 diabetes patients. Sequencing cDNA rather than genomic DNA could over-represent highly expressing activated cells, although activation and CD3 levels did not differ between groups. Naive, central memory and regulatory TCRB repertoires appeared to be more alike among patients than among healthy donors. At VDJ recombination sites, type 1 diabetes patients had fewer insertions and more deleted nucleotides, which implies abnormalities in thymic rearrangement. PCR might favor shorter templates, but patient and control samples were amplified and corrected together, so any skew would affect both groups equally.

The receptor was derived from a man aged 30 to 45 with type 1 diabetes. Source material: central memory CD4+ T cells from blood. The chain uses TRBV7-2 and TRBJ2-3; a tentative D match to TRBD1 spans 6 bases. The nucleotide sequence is TGTGCCAGCAGCTTAACTTGGGGGCCAGATACGCAGTATTTT. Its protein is CASSLTWGPDTQYF.